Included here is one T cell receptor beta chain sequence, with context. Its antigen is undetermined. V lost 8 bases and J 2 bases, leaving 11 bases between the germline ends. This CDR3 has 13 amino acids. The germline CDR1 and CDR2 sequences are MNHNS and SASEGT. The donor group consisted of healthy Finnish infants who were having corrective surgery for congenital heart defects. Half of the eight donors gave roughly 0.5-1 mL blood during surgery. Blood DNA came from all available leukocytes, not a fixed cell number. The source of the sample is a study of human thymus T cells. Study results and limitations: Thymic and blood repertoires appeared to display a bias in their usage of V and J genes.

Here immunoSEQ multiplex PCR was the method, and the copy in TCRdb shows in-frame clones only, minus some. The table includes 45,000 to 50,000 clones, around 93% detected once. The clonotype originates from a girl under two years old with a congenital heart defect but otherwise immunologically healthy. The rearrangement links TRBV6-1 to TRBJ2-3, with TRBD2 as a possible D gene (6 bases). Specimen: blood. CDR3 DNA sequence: TGTGCCAGCGGGGAGGCCAACACAGATACGCAGTATTTT. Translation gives CASGEANTDTQYF.